This T cell receptor beta chain was sequenced during a study of blood T cell repertoires in COVID-19. Sequenced by immunoSEQ multiplex PCR; TCRdb stores in-frame clones only, minus some. The sample has 15,000 to 20,000 clones, 91% seen once. V shed 0 bases and J shed 4 bases, with 12 bases lying between them. This CDR3 is 16 amino acids long. Germline assignment: CDR1 WNHNN and CDR2 SYGVQD (reference sequence). Specimen: peripheral blood. This TCR derives from a human donor in a cohort sampled during active COVID-19. The chain carries TRBV10-1 and TRBJ2-2; perhaps TRBD1 as D (6 bases). Here the CDR3 reads CASSESAGAATGELFF. As DNA, the CDR3 is TGCGCCAGCAGTGAGTCGGCAGGGGCTGCCACCGGGGAGCTGTTTTTT.